The present T cell receptor beta chain was sequenced within a study of T cells after yellow fever vaccination. TCRdb reanalysed the 5' RACE reads using MiXCR and keeps one entry per CDR3 protein. The sample contains around 530,000 distinct CDR3 sequences, 17% of which appear only once. Only a few counts were recorded for this clonotype. CDR1 is SGHAT, CDR2 FQNNGV, per germline. Trimming cost V 2 bases and J 3 bases; bases outside gene matches: 4. CDR3 length equals 15 residues. This chain connects TRBV11-2 to TRBJ1-2; the match to TRBD1 covers 9 bases. The receptor was derived from a young man who received the YFV17D yellow fever vaccine. The sequences come from PBMCs, collected less than 6 days after the first yellow fever vaccination. CDR3 DNA sequence: TGTGCCAGCAGCTTATTGACAGGGGGGGACTATGGCTACACCTTC. This codes for CASSLLTGGDYGYTF.